This TCR beta chain comes out of a study of shared clonotypes between healthy human individuals. Terminally differentiated effector memory CD45RA+ cells were excluded by CCR7 positive selection of CD45RO-negative cells. V dropped 4 bases and J dropped 7 bases, with 7 bases sitting between them. Germline CDR1 and CDR2: MNHEY and SMNVEV (reference sequence). CDR3 length: 12 amino acids. With respect to this clone: The sample holds other DNA sequences that translate to the same CDR3.

Measured with immunoSEQ multiplex PCR; TCRdb has only the in-frame clones, and not every one. The profile shows some 2 million clones, about 95% of them singletons. J is TRBJ2-2 and V is TRBV27; D not resolved. The TCR was taken from a young man in good health. Material: naive CD8+ T cells sorted from blood. The CDR3: CASSSLGGELFF. The CDR3 region has the DNA TGTGCCAGCAGTTCCTTGGGCGGGGAGCTGTTTTTT.